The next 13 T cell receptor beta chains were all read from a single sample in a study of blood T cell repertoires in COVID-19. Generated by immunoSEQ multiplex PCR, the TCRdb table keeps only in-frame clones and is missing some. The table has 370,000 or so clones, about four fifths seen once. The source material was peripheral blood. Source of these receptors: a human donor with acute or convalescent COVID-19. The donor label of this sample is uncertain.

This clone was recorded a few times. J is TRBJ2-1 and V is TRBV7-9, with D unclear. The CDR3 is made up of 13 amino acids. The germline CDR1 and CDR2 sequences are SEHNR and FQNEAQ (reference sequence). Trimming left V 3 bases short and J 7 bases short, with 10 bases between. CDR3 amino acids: CASSFRAENEQFF. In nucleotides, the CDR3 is TGTGCCAGCAGCTTCCGAGCCGAGAATGAGCAGTTCTTC.

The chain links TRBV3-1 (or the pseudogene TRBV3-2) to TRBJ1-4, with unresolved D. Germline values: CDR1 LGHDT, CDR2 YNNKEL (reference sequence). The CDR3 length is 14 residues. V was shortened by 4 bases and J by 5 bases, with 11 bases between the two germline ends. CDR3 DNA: TGTGCCAGCAGCCCCACGGTATCCAATGAAAAACTGTTTTTT. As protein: CASSPTVSNEKLFF.

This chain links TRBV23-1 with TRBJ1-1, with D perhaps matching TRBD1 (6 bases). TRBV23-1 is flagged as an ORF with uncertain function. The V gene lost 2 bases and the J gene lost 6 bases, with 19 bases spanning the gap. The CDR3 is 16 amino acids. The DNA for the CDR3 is TGCGCCAGCAGTCAAGGCAGGGACAAATGGTTCGCTGAAGCTTTCTTT. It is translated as CASSQGRDKWFAEAFF.

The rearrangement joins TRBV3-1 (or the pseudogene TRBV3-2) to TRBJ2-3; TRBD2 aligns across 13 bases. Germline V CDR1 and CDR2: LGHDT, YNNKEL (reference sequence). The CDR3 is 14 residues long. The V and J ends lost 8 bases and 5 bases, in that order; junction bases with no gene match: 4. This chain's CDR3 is CASRTSGRGDTQYF. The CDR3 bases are TGTGCCAGCCGGACTAGCGGGAGAGGAGATACGCAGTATTTT.

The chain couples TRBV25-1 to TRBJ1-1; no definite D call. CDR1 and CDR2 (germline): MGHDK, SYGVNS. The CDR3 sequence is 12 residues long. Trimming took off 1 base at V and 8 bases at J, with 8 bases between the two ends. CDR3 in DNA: TGTGCCAGCAGTGAATTCGGGGAAGAAGCTTTCTTT. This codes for CASSEFGEEAFF.

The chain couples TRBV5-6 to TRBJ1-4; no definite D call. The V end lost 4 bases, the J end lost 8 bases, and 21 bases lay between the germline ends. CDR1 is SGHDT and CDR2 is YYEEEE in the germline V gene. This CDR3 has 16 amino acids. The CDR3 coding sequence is TGTGCCAGCAGCCTGGACGAGGCTACTACGGGAGAAAAACTGTTTTTT. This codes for CASSLDEATTGEKLFF.

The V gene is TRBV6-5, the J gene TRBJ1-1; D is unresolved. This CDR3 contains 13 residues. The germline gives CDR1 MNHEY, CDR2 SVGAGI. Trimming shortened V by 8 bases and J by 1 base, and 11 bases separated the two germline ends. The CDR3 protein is CASPPVPNTEAFF. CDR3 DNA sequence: TGTGCCAGCCCCCCGGTCCCGAACACTGAAGCTTTCTTT.

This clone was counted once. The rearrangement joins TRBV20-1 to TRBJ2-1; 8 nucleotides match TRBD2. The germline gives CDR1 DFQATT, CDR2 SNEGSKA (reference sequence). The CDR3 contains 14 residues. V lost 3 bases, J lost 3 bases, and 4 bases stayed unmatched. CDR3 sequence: CSASSLAGYNEQFF. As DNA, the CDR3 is TGCAGTGCTAGTAGCCTAGCGGGCTACAATGAGCAGTTCTTC.

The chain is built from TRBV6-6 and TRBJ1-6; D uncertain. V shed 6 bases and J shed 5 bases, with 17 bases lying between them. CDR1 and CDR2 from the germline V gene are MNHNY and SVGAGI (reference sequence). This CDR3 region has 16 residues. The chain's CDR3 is CASRRVTQSNNSPLHF. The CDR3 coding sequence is TGTGCCAGCAGACGGGTTACACAATCCAATAATTCACCCCTCCACTTT.

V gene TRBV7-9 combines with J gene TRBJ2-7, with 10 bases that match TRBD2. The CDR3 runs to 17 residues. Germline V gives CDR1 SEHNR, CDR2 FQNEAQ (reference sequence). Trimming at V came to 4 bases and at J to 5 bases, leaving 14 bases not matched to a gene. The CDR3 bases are TGTGCCAGCAGCTCTACCAGAGCGGGGGGGCGCGGCCACGAGCAGTACTTC. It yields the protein CASSSTRAGGRGHEQYF.

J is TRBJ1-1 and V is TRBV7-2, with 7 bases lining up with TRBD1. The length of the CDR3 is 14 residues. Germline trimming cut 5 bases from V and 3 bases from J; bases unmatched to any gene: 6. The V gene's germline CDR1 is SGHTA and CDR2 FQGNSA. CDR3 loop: CASSRPGQYTEAFF. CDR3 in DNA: TGTGCCAGCAGCCGCCCGGGACAGTACACTGAAGCTTTCTTT.

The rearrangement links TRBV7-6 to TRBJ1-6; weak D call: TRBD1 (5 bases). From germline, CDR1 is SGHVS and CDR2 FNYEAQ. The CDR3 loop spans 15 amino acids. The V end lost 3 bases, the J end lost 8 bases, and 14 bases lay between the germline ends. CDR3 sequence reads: CASSLQGWNDSPLHF. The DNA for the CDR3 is TGTGCCAGCAGCTTGCAGGGCTGGAATGATTCACCCCTCCACTTT.

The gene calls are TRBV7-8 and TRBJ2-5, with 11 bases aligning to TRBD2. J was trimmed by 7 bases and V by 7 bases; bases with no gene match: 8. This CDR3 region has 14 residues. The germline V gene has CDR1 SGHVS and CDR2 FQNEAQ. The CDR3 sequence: CASTGGLAGGTQYF. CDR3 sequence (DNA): TGTGCCAGCACCGGTGGACTAGCGGGTGGGACCCAGTACTTC.